Listed here are 20 T cell receptor beta chains from one sample, sequenced in a study of OX40 agonist ivuxolimab in advanced cancers. Clones were read by immunoSEQ multiplex PCR, and TCRdb kept only the in-frame ones, dropping some. This repertoire shows tens of thousands of clones, approximately 87% found once; its top ten account for approximately 4.6%. Material: CD4+ or CD8+ T cells sorted from blood, obtained in a trial of the OX40 agonist ivuxolimab. The receptors were gathered from an adult with an advanced solid tumor such as melanoma, head and neck, liver or kidney cancer.

CDR3 nucleotide sequence: TGTGCCAGCAGCTTAGGGACAGGGAGGAATCAGCCCCAGCATTTT. Its protein is CASSLGTGRNQPQHF. The rearrangement uses TRBV5-5 and TRBJ1-5, with 9 bases identical to TRBD1. The CDR3 length is 15 residues. V shed 2 bases, J shed 4 bases, and the junction held 4 bases outside the gene matches. Germline V gene data show CDR1 as SGHKS and CDR2 as YYEKEE (reference sequence).

The rearrangement joins TRBV9 to TRBJ1-6, with D unresolved. CDR3 length: 16 residues. Trimming shortened V by 0 bases and J by 5 bases, and 12 bases separated the two germline ends. CDR1 SGDLS and CDR2 YYNGEE come from the germline V gene. CDR3 DNA: TGTGCCAGCAGCGTAGGTCTGGGCTCGGATAATTCACCCCTCCACTTT. Translating gives CASSVGLGSDNSPLHF.

This clone was observed a single time. The V call is TRBV4-1, the J call TRBJ2-2, with TRBD2 matching 11 bases. V gave up 3 bases and J gave up 0 bases; unmatched junction bases: 6. This CDR3 is built from 18 residues. Germline CDR1 is MGHRA and CDR2 is YSYEKL. The CDR3 here is CASSHRLAGNANTGELFF. The CDR3 DNA sequence: TGCGCCAGCAGCCATCGACTAGCGGGGAACGCGAACACCGGGGAGCTGTTTTTT.

This chain connects TRBV13 to TRBJ1-2; D gene unclear. The CDR3 loop spans 13 amino acids. With 3 bases removed from V and 5 bases from J, the gap between germline ends came to 10 bases. Germline values: CDR1 PRHDT, CDR2 FYEKMQ (reference sequence). The CDR3 nucleotides are TGTGCCAGCAGCTTGCCGGATGGATATGGCTACACCTTC. It translates to CASSLPDGYGYTF.

This chain uses TRBV6-1 with TRBJ1-5; 7 nucleotides align to TRBD1. The CDR3 has 14 residues. Germline lookup yields CDR1 MNHNS and CDR2 SASEGT. V lost 4 bases and J lost 5; bases outside the gene matches: 5. For the CDR3, the DNA is TGTGCCAGCAGTGCCCGGGACAGTGATCAGCCCCAGCATTTT. This gives the protein CASSARDSDQPQHF.

The chain uses TRBV30 and TRBJ1-5, with D tentatively TRBD1 (6 bases). Germline values: CDR1 GTSNPN, CDR2 SVGIG (reference sequence). The CDR3 is 14 amino acids. The V and J ends lost 2 bases and 4 bases respectively, with 12 bases between them. The CDR3 DNA sequence: TGTGCCTGGAGTACCGGGACAAGTAATCAGCCCCAGCATTTT. Translation: CAWSTGTSNQPQHF.

The genes are TRBV19 and TRBJ2-1; 8 positions match TRBD1. The CDR3 is 15 amino acids. With 5 bases clipped from V and 10 bases from J, the junction kept 13 bases outside the gene matches. Germline assignment: CDR1 LNHDA and CDR2 SQIVND (reference sequence). CDR3 nucleotides: TGTGCCAGTAGTGTTGGGACAGGACCTTACGGGGAGCAGTTCTTC. Protein sequence: CASSVGTGPYGEQFF.

About this clone: Other DNA sequences of this sample code for an identical CDR3. The genes are TRBV5-8 and TRBJ1-2; 9 nucleotides match TRBD1. V trimming: 4 bases; J trimming: 3 bases; junction bases outside the gene matches: 13. The CDR3 is made up of 17 amino acids. From germline, CDR1 is SGHTS and CDR2 YDEGEE. CDR3 sequence: CASSPGTGGRRYYGYTF. The DNA of the CDR3 is TGTGCCAGCAGCCCCGGAACAGGGGGCAGGAGGTACTATGGCTACACCTTC.

The chain has TRBV4-2 and TRBJ2-7; perhaps TRBD2 as D (6 bases). Germline CDR1 and CDR2: LGHNA and YNFKEQ. With 0 bases removed from V and 0 bases from J, the gap between germline ends came to 9 bases. This CDR3 is built from 15 residues. The CDR3 region has the DNA TGTGCCAGCAGCCAAGATCTGGAGGGCTCCTACGAGCAGTACTTC. Amino acid sequence: CASSQDLEGSYEQYF.

The CDR3 DNA reads as TGTGCCAGCAGCTTAACTGGGGGGGATCACTACGAGCAGTACTTC. Translation: CASSLTGGDHYEQYF. The chain has TRBV7-3 and TRBJ2-7; the match to TRBD2 covers 7 bases. The V and J ends lost 0 bases and 3 bases, in that order; junction bases with no gene match: 5. Germline values: CDR1 SGHTA, CDR2 FQGTGA. The CDR3 is made up of 15 amino acids.

This clone was detected only once. V usage is TRBV5-4 and J usage is TRBJ2-5; perhaps TRBD2 as D (5 bases). CDR3 length: 13 amino acids. The germline gives CDR1 SGHNT, CDR2 YYREEE (reference sequence). Trimming removed 1 base at V and 3 bases at J, with 7 bases between. The CDR3, as DNA: TGTGCCAGCAGCTTGCCGGGAAAAGAGACCCAGTACTTC. It codes for CASSLPGKETQYF. Filled out from reference TRBV5-4 and TRBJ2-5, the complete variable domain reads ETGVTQSPTHLIKTRGQQVTLRCSSQSGHNTVSWYQQALGQGPQFIFQYYREEENGRGNFPPRFSGLQFPNYSSELNVNALELDDSALYLCASSLPGKETQYFGPGTRLLVL.

The rearrangement joins TRBV6-1 to TRBJ2-5; D is ambiguous. Germline V gene data show CDR1 as MNHNS and CDR2 as SASEGT. This CDR3 has 11 amino acids. V was cut by 8 bases and J by 7 bases, with 11 bases left in between. The CDR3, as DNA: TGTGCCAGCCAGTACGAATGGACCCAGTACTTC. It encodes CASQYEWTQYF.

J is TRBJ2-5 and V is TRBV2, with 16 bases aligning to TRBD2. The CDR3 has 17 amino acids. V shed 10 bases and J 4 bases; nucleotides not matched to a gene: 12. Germline loops: CDR1 SNHLY, CDR2 FYNNEI. Written as DNA, the CDR3 is TGTGCCACCCTCCCGGGACTAGCGGGGGGGCCACGAGAGACCCAGTACTTC. As protein: CATLPGLAGGPRETQYF.

The chain is built from TRBV5-1 and TRBJ1-3; D not resolved. Deletions cut 4 bases from V and 0 bases from J, with 8 bases between. Germline values: CDR1 SGHRS, CDR2 YFSETQ. The CDR3 runs 14 residues. The CDR3 protein is CASSPRYSGNTIYF. CDR3 nucleotide sequence: TGCGCCAGCAGCCCTCGATACTCTGGAAACACCATATATTTT.

The V and J genes are TRBV9 and TRBJ2-3; D unclear. V lost 0 bases to trimming and J lost 5 bases, with 13 bases between them. Germline loops: CDR1 SGDLS, CDR2 YYNGEE. The CDR3 length is 15 residues. CDR3 bases: TGTGCCAGCAGCGTAGGTGGTGGGAACATAGATACGCAGTATTTT. Its translation: CASSVGGGNIDTQYF.

The genes are TRBV7-3 and TRBJ1-1; D might be TRBD1 (5 bases). The CDR3 covers 13 residues. Germline CDR1 is SGHTA and CDR2 is FQGTGA. V was trimmed by 5 bases and J by 4 bases, leaving 11 bases between them. CDR3 region: CASSPPGVTEAFF. The DNA for the CDR3 is TGTGCCAGCAGCCCGCCGGGGGTCACTGAAGCTTTCTTT.

The V call is TRBV7-8, the J call TRBJ1-3; D gene uncertain. The ends were cut back, 5 bases at V and 4 bases at J, with 12 bases in the middle. Germline-derived CDR1 and CDR2 are SGHVS and FQNEAQ. CDR3 size: 14 residues. Here the CDR3 reads CASSLLVSGNTIYF. The CDR3 DNA reads TGTGCCAGCAGCCTCCTAGTATCCGGAAACACCATATATTTT.

The J gene is TRBJ2-5, the V gene TRBV15; tentative D call: TRBD1 (7 bases). Germline CDR1 and CDR2: LNHNV and YYDKDF (reference sequence). Trimming removed 1 base from V and 5 bases from J, with 11 bases in between. The CDR3 consists of 14 residues. The CDR3 reads CATSRGRGQETQYF. CDR3 sequence (DNA): TGTGCCACCAGCAGAGGGCGGGGACAGGAGACCCAGTACTTC.

J is TRBJ1-2 and V is TRBV5-1; 9 positions agree with TRBD1. V trimming: 4 bases; J trimming: 7 bases; junction bases outside the gene matches: 5. Germline CDR1 SGHRS, CDR2 YFSETQ. This CDR3 spans 13 amino acids. CDR3 DNA: TGCGCCAGCAGCGGGGACAGGGCTGCTGGCTACACCTTC. Protein sequence: CASSGDRAAGYTF.

The V and J genes are TRBV11-3 and TRBJ2-7, with TRBD1 as a possible D gene (5 bases). V lost 0 bases to trimming and J lost 6 bases, with 9 bases between them. The CDR3 contains 13 residues. In germline, CDR1 is SGHNT, CDR2 YENEEA. The CDR3 DNA reads TGTGCCAGCAGCTTAGATTTAGGGGTCGAGCAGTACTTC. As protein: CASSLDLGVEQYF.